Sequencing of this T cell receptor (beta chain) was carried out in a study of OX40 agonist ivuxolimab in advanced cancers. Study details: Allowance was made for prior anti-PD-1, anti-PD-L1 or anti-CTLA-4 therapy, and roughly 40% had some. General study results and limits: Expanded clones were, on average, more numerous in CD8+ T cells than in CD4+. People who partly responded at 0.1-3.0 mg/kg had some of the least clonal expansion seen.

A note on this clone: As yet, its antigen is unknown.

Profiled with immunoSEQ multiplex PCR; TCRdb holds only in-frame clones, not every one. This table holds approximately 64,000 clones, less than 90% found once. The germline V gene encodes CDR1 SGHRS and CDR2 YFSETQ. The trim removed 7 bases at V and 7 bases at J, leaving 11 bases unmatched. The CDR3 consists of 15 residues. Systemic immunosuppression or autoimmune disease history was grounds to exclude patients. The sequence came from an adult with an advanced solid tumor such as melanoma, head and neck, liver or kidney cancer. The V call is TRBV5-1, the J call TRBJ2-1; 10 bases are a match to TRBD1. Sequencing was performed on CD4+ or CD8+ T cells sorted from blood, taken in a trial of the OX40 agonist ivuxolimab. The CDR3 is CASWEPGQGRNEQFF. The CDR3 DNA reads as TGCGCCAGCTGGGAGCCGGGACAGGGGAGGAATGAGCAGTTCTTC.